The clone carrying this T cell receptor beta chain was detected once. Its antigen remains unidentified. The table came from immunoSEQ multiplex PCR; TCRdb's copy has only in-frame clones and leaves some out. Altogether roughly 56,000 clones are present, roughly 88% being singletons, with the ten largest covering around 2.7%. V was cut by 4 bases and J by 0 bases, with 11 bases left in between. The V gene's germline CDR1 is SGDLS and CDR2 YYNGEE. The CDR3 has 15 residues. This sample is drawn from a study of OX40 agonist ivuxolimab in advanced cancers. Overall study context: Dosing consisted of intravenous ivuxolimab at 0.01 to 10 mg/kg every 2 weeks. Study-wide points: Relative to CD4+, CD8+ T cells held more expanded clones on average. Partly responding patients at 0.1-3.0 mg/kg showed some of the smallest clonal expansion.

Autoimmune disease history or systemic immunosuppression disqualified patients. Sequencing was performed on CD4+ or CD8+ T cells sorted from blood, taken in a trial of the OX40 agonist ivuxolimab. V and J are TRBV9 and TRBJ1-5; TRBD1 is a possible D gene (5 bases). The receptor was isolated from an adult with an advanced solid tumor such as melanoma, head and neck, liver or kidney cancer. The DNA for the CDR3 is TGTGCCAGCAGCCCCGGGGCAGATAGCAATCAGCCCCAGCATTTT. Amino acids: CASSPGADSNQPQHF. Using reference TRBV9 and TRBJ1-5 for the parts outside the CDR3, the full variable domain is DSGVTQTPKHLITATGQRVTLRCSPRSGDLSVYWYQQSLDQGLQFLIQYYNGEERAKGNILERFSAQQFPDLHSELNLSSLELGDSALYFCASSPGADSNQPQHFGDGTRLSIL.